Following are 10 T cell receptor beta chains from one sample sequenced in a study of graft-versus-host responses after intestinal transplantation. Their target antigens are unknown. TCRdb's copy holds only in-frame clones and misses some; the assay was immunoSEQ multiplex PCR. Of around 100,000 clones listed, more than 75% were seen once; the top ten hold about 0.9%. This sample comprised unstimulated CD4+ T cells sorted from spleen or lymph node cells, obtained before transplant. These receptors all stem from a human donor who was the organ donor for an intestinal transplant.

The chain recombines TRBV2 with TRBJ1-5, with D possibly matching TRBD1 (5 bases). Germline values: CDR1 SNHLY, CDR2 FYNNEI. The length of the CDR3 is 14 residues. Trimming removed 5 bases from V and 6 bases from J, with 14 bases in between. This CDR3 is CASSPDTGGQPQHF. For the CDR3, the DNA is TGTGCCAGCAGTCCGGACACGGGGGGTCAGCCCCAGCATTTT.

The V and J genes are TRBV21-1 and TRBJ2-2; the D call in the table, TRBD1, was not verified against the DNA. TRBV21-1 is described as a pseudogene. This CDR3 comprises 17 residues. In DNA form, the CDR3 reads TGTGCCAGCAGCACTAAGGTTCTGACACCGTTACACGGGGAGCTGTTTTTT. Encoded protein: CASSTKVLTPLHGELFF.

The V and J genes are TRBV20-1 and TRBJ2-7; D gene unclear. This CDR3 has 11 amino acids. CDR1 DFQATT and CDR2 SNEGSKA come from the germline V gene (reference sequence). Trimming pared 8 bases from V and 6 bases from J, leaving 14 bases between. CDR3 nucleotide sequence: TGCAGTATCGCGGATGGCGGCGAGCAGTACTTC. This gives the protein CSIADGGEQYF.

The chain has TRBV6-1 and TRBJ2-7; D remains ambiguous. The V gene's germline CDR1 is MNHNS and CDR2 SASEGT. With 6 bases removed from V and 9 bases from J, the gap between germline ends came to 12 bases. The CDR3 contains 11 residues. CDR3 DNA sequence: TGTGCCAGCAGCCAACAGTTTAGGCAGTACTTC. This encodes CASSQQFRQYF.

The genes are TRBV2 and TRBJ2-2; 7 positions match TRBD1. CDR3 length: 14 amino acids. The germline V gene has CDR1 SNHLY and CDR2 FYNNEI. Losses at the gene ends were 4 bases for V and 4 bases for J; bases not matched to a gene: 3. The CDR3 bases are TGTGCCAGCAGTGGACAGGGCCCCACCGGGGAGCTGTTTTTT. This translates into CASSGQGPTGELFF.

This clone was counted a single time. The rearrangement uses TRBV29-1 and TRBJ2-3; the match to TRBD1 covers 7 bases. The length of the CDR3 is 14 residues. The ends lost 6 bases at V and 0 bases at J; junction bases unmatched: 6. From germline, CDR1 is SQVTM and CDR2 ANQGSEA. Here the CDR3 reads CSVDDRVSTDTQYF. CDR3 DNA sequence: TGCAGCGTCGACGACAGGGTCAGCACAGATACGCAGTATTTT.

The chain employs TRBV4-2 and TRBJ2-3; 12 bases agree with TRBD2. CDR1 and CDR2 from the germline V gene are LGHNA and YNFKEQ. Trimming at V came to 3 bases and at J to 2 bases, leaving 3 bases not matched to a gene. The CDR3 length is 16 residues. In DNA, the CDR3 is TGTGCCAGCAGCCAGAGGACTAGCGGGAACACAGATACGCAGTATTTT. Translating gives CASSQRTSGNTDTQYF.

Turning to this clone: This sample also contains other DNA sequences that code for the same CDR3. The J gene is TRBJ2-5, the V gene TRBV25-1; D call uncertain. The V and J ends lost 2 bases and 5 bases respectively, with 9 bases between them. Germline values: CDR1 MGHDK, CDR2 SYGVNS. The CDR3 runs 13 residues. Written as DNA, the CDR3 is TGTGCCAGCAGTGAACTGGCGATCGAGACCCAGTACTTC. Translating gives CASSELAIETQYF.

The CDR3 coding sequence is TGCGCCAGCAGCCAAGTGTCGGGCCATGAGCAGTTCTTC. Protein product: CASSQVSGHEQFF. This rearrangement joins TRBV4-3 to TRBJ2-1; no reliable D call. V was clipped by 1 base and J by 8 bases, with 9 bases between them. The germline V gene encodes CDR1 LGHNA and CDR2 YSLEER. The CDR3 length is 13 residues.

The rearrangement joins TRBV29-1 to TRBJ1-2, with unresolved D. V lost 5 bases to trimming and J lost 2 bases, with 12 bases between them. There are 13 residues in the CDR3. Per germline, CDR1 SQVTM and CDR2 ANQGSEA. CDR3 region: CSVRRGPNYGYTF. For the CDR3, the DNA is TGCAGCGTTAGACGAGGGCCCAACTATGGCTACACCTTC.